These T cell receptor beta chains were read from a single sample in a study of blood T cell repertoires in COVID-19. Data came from immunoSEQ multiplex PCR; TCRdb stores just in-frame clones and leaves some out. The data contain 150,000 to 200,000 clones, roughly 75% of them singletons. The specimen sequenced was peripheral blood. The receptors originated from a man between 65 and 80 years old with active or convalescent COVID-19. Each CDR3 is given with its conserved first and last residue. A D gene is named only where the DNA matches it firmly. Clone size is shown for a subset of rows, as once, few, many or a class of expanded clone.

D: -
V: TRBV3-1/TRBV3-2
J: TRBJ1-5
size: -
CDR3: CASSQSGSQPQHF
DNA: TGTGCCAGCAGCCAATCAGGCAGTCAGCCCCAGCATTTT

D: -
V: TRBV3-1/TRBV3-2
J: TRBJ1-2
size: -
CDR3: CASSEPIYGYTF
DNA: TGTGCCAGCAGCGAACCTATCTATGGCTACACCTTC

D: TRBD2
V: TRBV15
J: TRBJ2-1
size: once
CDR3: CATSRAAGGSGNEQFF
DNA: TGTGCCACCAGCAGAGCCGCGGGAGGGTCAGGCAATGAGCAGTTCTTC

D: -
V: TRBV6-5
J: TRBJ2-4
size: -
CDR3: CASSYSKLAAKNIQYF
DNA: TGTGCCAGCAGTTACTCGAAGTTGGCAGCCAAAAACATTCAGTACTTC

D: TRBD1
V: TRBV30
J: TRBJ1-2
size: -
CDR3: CAWSVPGTDNYGYTF
DNA: TGTGCCTGGAGTGTACCCGGGACAGATAACTATGGCTACACCTTC

D: TRBD2
V: TRBV18
J: TRBJ2-1
size: -
CDR3: CASSPFSGTSPYNEQFF
DNA: TGTGCCAGCTCACCATTCTCCGGGACTAGCCCCTACAATGAGCAGTTCTTC

D: TRBD1
V: TRBV30
J: TRBJ1-2
size: -
CDR3: CARTGANYGYTF
DNA: TGTGCCCGCACAGGGGCAAACTATGGCTACACCTTC

D: TRBD1
V: TRBV7-2
J: TRBJ2-7
size: -
CDR3: CASSLAHGQGIYEQYF
DNA: TGTGCCAGCAGCTTAGCACACGGACAGGGCATATACGAGCAGTACTTC

D: -
V: TRBV10-3
J: TRBJ1-3
size: -
CDR3: CATRQRSGNTIYF
DNA: TGTGCCACTAGACAGCGCTCTGGAAACACCATATATTTT

D: -
V: TRBV11-2
J: TRBJ1-1
size: -
CDR3: CASSPDQGTEAFF
DNA: TGTGCCAGCAGCCCAGATCAGGGTACTGAAGCTTTCTTT

D: -
V: TRBV9
J: TRBJ1-3
size: -
CDR3: CASSAGHSLSGNTIYF
DNA: TGTGCCAGCAGCGCGGGACACAGCCTCTCTGGAAACACCATATATTTT

D: -
V: TRBV5-4
J: TRBJ2-5
size: -
CDR3: CASSALGSGETQYF
DNA: TGTGCCAGCAGCGCATTGGGTTCGGGAGAGACCCAGTACTTC

D: -
V: TRBV7-7
J: TRBJ2-2
size: -
CDR3: CASSSQATTGELFF
DNA: TGTGCTAGCAGCTCACAGGCAACCACCGGGGAGCTGTTTTTT

D: TRBD2
V: TRBV5-1
J: TRBJ2-3
size: once
CDR3: CASSLGILAGASSDTQYF
DNA: TGCGCCAGCAGCTTAGGGATACTAGCGGGAGCATCGTCAGATACGCAGTATTTT

D: TRBD1
V: TRBV6-5
J: TRBJ1-4
size: -
CDR3: CASRTGDDEKLFF
DNA: TGTGCCAGCAGGACAGGGGATGATGAAAAACTGTTTTTT

D: -
V: TRBV2
J: TRBJ2-7
size: -
CDR3: CASSGGGTPSSYEQYF
DNA: TGTGCCAGCAGTGGGGGCGGGACGCCGAGCTCCTACGAGCAGTACTTC

D: -
V: TRBV5-1
J: TRBJ2-1
size: -
CDR3: CASSLEAGSYNEQFF
DNA: TGCGCCAGCAGCTTGGAAGCGGGCTCCTACAATGAGCAGTTCTTC

D: -
V: TRBV10-3
J: TRBJ1-5
size: -
CDR3: CAISESRHLNQPQHF
DNA: TGTGCCATCAGTGAGTCCCGACATCTCAATCAGCCCCAGCATTTT

D: -
V: TRBV5-1
J: TRBJ2-3
size: -
CDR3: CASGQGSTDTQYF
DNA: TGCGCCAGCGGTCAGGGGTCCACAGATACGCAGTATTTT

D: TRBD1
V: TRBV30
J: TRBJ2-7
size: -
CDR3: CAWSKPYRGEQYF
DNA: TGTGCCTGGAGTAAACCTTACAGGGGCGAGCAGTACTTC

D: TRBD1
V: TRBV13
J: TRBJ1-2
size: once
CDR3: CASSLGLDAGTGGTRYGYTF
DNA: TGTGCCAGCAGCTTAGGCCTGGACGCCGGGACAGGGGGCACGCGGTATGGCTACACCTTC

D: TRBD1
V: TRBV5-1
J: TRBJ1-3
size: -
CDR3: CASSNPGGTGNTIYF
DNA: TGCGCCAGCAGCAATCCAGGGGGCACTGGAAACACCATATATTTT

D: TRBD1
V: TRBV29-1
J: TRBJ2-5
size: -
CDR3: CSVDNLAGGQETQYF
DNA: TGCAGCGTTGACAACCTCGCAGGGGGCCAAGAGACCCAGTACTTC

D: TRBD1
V: TRBV7-2
J: TRBJ1-5
size: -
CDR3: CASSIQGDRPQHF
DNA: TGTGCCAGCAGCATACAGGGGGATCGGCCCCAGCATTTT

D: -
V: TRBV5-5
J: TRBJ1-2
size: -
CDR3: CASSRDLTNYGYTF
DNA: TGTGCCAGCAGCAGGGACTTAACTAACTATGGCTACACCTTC

D: TRBD1
V: TRBV7-8
J: TRBJ2-5
size: -
CDR3: CASSVPGTGEETQYF
DNA: TGTGCCAGCAGCGTTCCCGGGACAGGGGAAGAGACCCAGTACTTC

D: TRBD1
V: TRBV10-3
J: TRBJ1-1
size: -
CDR3: CAIRDGDRGSNTEAFF
DNA: TGTGCCATCAGAGATGGGGACAGGGGATCGAACACTGAAGCTTTCTTT

D: TRBD1
V: TRBV5-1
J: TRBJ1-1
size: -
CDR3: CASSLAQGETEAFF
DNA: TGCGCCAGCAGCTTGGCTCAGGGGGAGACTGAAGCTTTCTTT

D: TRBD1
V: TRBV6-5
J: TRBJ2-1
size: -
CDR3: CASSYGTGGFNEQFF
DNA: TGTGCCAGCAGTTACGGGACAGGGGGCTTTAATGAGCAGTTCTTC

D: TRBD1
V: TRBV5-1
J: TRBJ1-1
size: -
CDR3: CASRWTGPGSVFNTEAFF
DNA: TGCGCCAGCAGGTGGACAGGGCCCGGTTCCGTTTTTAATACTGAAGCTTTCTTT

D: TRBD1
V: TRBV27
J: TRBJ1-5
size: -
CDR3: CASSWGTGGNQPQHF
DNA: TGTGCCAGCAGTTGGGGGACAGGGGGCAATCAGCCCCAGCATTTT

D: TRBD1
V: TRBV19
J: TRBJ1-2
size: -
CDR3: CASTESGQGRDGYTF
DNA: TGTGCCAGTACCGAATCAGGACAGGGGCGAGATGGCTACACCTTC

D: -
V: TRBV7-8
J: TRBJ2-7
size: many
CDR3: CASSLGRPPSSGYEQYF
DNA: TGTGCCAGCAGCTTAGGTAGACCTCCCTCCTCGGGCTACGAGCAGTACTTC

D: TRBD2
V: TRBV3-1/TRBV3-2
J: TRBJ2-3
size: -
CDR3: CASSPRGSGSTDTQYF
DNA: TGTGCCAGCAGCCCGCGGGGGAGCGGTTCCACAGATACGCAGTATTTT

D: TRBD1
V: TRBV27
J: TRBJ1-4
size: few
CDR3: CASSRRTGGAEKLFF
DNA: TGTGCCAGCAGTAGAAGGACAGGGGGGGCTGAAAAACTGTTTTTT

D: -
V: TRBV6-5
J: TRBJ1-1
size: -
CDR3: CASSYSGPAVTEAFF
DNA: TGTGCCAGCAGTTACTCGGGGCCGGCCGTCACTGAAGCTTTCTTT

D: TRBD2
V: TRBV4-2
J: TRBJ2-1
size: -
CDR3: CASSQSSGAGVEQFF
DNA: TGTGCCAGCAGCCAGAGTAGCGGGGCCGGGGTTGAGCAGTTCTTC

D: TRBD1
V: TRBV14
J: TRBJ1-6
size: few
CDR3: CASSQSRTGSFYNSPLHF
DNA: TGTGCCAGCAGCCAAAGTCGGACAGGGTCCTTCTATAATTCACCCCTCCACTTT

D: TRBD1
V: TRBV5-4
J: TRBJ1-1
size: -
CDR3: CASSPGQDRLMNTEAFF
DNA: TGTGCCAGCAGCCCGGGACAGGATCGGTTGATGAACACTGAAGCTTTCTTT

D: -
V: TRBV6-2/TRBV6-3
J: TRBJ1-1
size: -
CDR3: CASSRQAQSDGMNTEAFF
DNA: TGTGCCAGCAGCAGACAGGCCCAGAGCGACGGTATGAACACTGAAGCTTTCTTT

D: TRBD1
V: TRBV15
J: TRBJ1-5
size: once
CDR3: CATSRTGNSNQPQHF
DNA: TGTGCCACCAGCAGGACAGGGAATAGCAATCAGCCCCAGCATTTT

D: -
V: TRBV5-8
J: TRBJ2-6
size: -
CDR3: CASSRDNSGANVLTF
DNA: TGTGCCAGCAGCCGGGATAACTCTGGGGCCAACGTCCTGACTTTC

D: TRBD2
V: TRBV19
J: TRBJ2-1
size: -
CDR3: CASSRTSGFYNEQFF
DNA: TGTGCCAGTAGCCGAACTAGCGGGTTTTACAATGAGCAGTTCTTC

D: -
V: TRBV6-1
J: TRBJ1-2
size: -
CDR3: CASSDFGVSRGYTF
DNA: TGTGCCAGCAGTGATTTTGGAGTCTCCCGTGGCTACACCTTC

D: -
V: TRBV11-2
J: TRBJ2-5
size: -
CDR3: CASSLDRTAETQYF
DNA: TGTGCCAGCAGCTTAGATAGGACAGCGGAGACCCAGTACTTC

D: TRBD2
V: TRBV4-1
J: TRBJ2-1
size: -
CDR3: CASSQDSSGRPEIMEQFF
DNA: TGCGCCAGCAGCCAAGACTCTAGCGGGAGGCCAGAAATAATGGAGCAGTTCTTC

D: TRBD1
V: TRBV5-5
J: TRBJ1-4
size: -
CDR3: CASSPQRTGTELVF
DNA: TGTGCCAGCAGCCCACAGAGAACCGGGACAGAGCTAGTTTTT

D: -
V: TRBV6-5
J: TRBJ1-2
size: few
CDR3: CASRRDSNYGYTF
DNA: TGTGCCAGCAGACGCGACAGCAACTATGGCTACACCTTC